The 7 T cell receptor beta chains below all came from one sample that was sequenced in a study of CD8+CD57+ T cells in acquired aplastic anemia. Genomic DNA provided the template from which TCR beta VDJ and CDR3 profiles were obtained. MiXCR was run by TCRdb on the reads, yielding one entry per CDR3 protein. The sample yields about 220,000 distinct CDR3 sequences, 30% to 40% seen once. Sample: sorted CD4+, CD8+, or CD8+CD57+ T cells (not recorded which) from PBMCs. Source of these receptors: a human donor in good health, serving as a control.

This clonotype was seen at least ten times. V gene TRBV20-1 combines with J gene TRBJ2-1; 8 bases are shared with TRBD2. The length of the CDR3 is 15 residues. CDR1 and CDR2 from the germline V gene are DFQATT and SNEGSKA (reference sequence). After removal of 5 bases from V and 2 bases from J, the junction contained 8 bases not matched to a gene. CDR3 in DNA: TGCAGTGCTTTCATAGCGGGAAGAACCTACAATGAGCAGTTCTTC. This sequence encodes CSAFIAGRTYNEQFF.

This clonotype was detected a few times. V gene TRBV10-1 combines with J gene TRBJ2-3; TRBD2 agrees at 11 bases. The CDR3 is 15 residues long. CDR1 WNHNN and CDR2 SYGVQD come from the germline V gene (reference sequence). V shed 4 bases, J shed 5 bases, and the junction held 5 bases outside the gene matches. For the CDR3, the DNA is TGCGCCAGCAGTGCTCCTAGCGGGGGGAAAGATACGCAGTATTTT. Protein product: CASSAPSGGKDTQYF.

The chain combines TRBV2 with TRBJ1-1; D gene uncertain. The CDR3 spans 14 residues. V lost 11 bases and J lost 1, with 17 bases in between. Germline V CDR1 and CDR2: SNHLY, FYNNEI. In DNA form, the CDR3 reads TGTGCCTGGACGGGTTGGCAGCCGAACACTGAAGCTTTCTTT. Translated, it gives CAWTGWQPNTEAFF.

This sequence joins TRBV4-1 and TRBJ1-3, with D possibly matching TRBD1 (6 bases). Per the germline V gene, CDR1 is MGHRA and CDR2 is YSYEKL. This CDR3 comprises 16 residues. V was clipped by 3 bases and J by 2 bases, with 14 bases between them. CDR3 nucleotides: TGCGCCAGCAGCCACCCGGTCCAGGGGACTGGAAACACCATATATTTT. Protein sequence: CASSHPVQGTGNTIYF.

The rearrangement joins TRBV29-1 to TRBJ1-2; tentative D call: TRBD1 (6 bases). Trimming left V 3 bases short and J 6 bases short, with 14 bases between. The length of the CDR3 is 13 residues. Germline V lookup: CDR1 SQVTM, CDR2 ANQGSEA. The CDR3: CSVEISGGDGYTF. The CDR3 DNA is TGCAGCGTTGAGATATCCGGGGGCGATGGCTACACCTTC. Full variable domain (missing parts from reference TRBV29-1 and TRBJ1-2): SAVISQKPSRDICQRGTSLTIQCQVDSQVTMMFWYRQQPGQSLTLIATANQGSEATYESGFVIDKFPISRPNLTFSTLTVSNMSPEDSSIYLCSVEISGGDGYTFGSGTRLTVV.

This clonotype was found a few times. The chain recombines TRBV13 with TRBJ2-3, with D unresolved. The germline gives CDR1 PRHDT, CDR2 FYEKMQ (reference sequence). This CDR3 comprises 15 residues. V was pared by 1 base and J by 2 bases, with 10 bases between. The CDR3: CASSLAGESTDTQYF. The CDR3 DNA sequence: TGTGCCAGCAGCTTAGCGGGCGAATCCACAGATACGCAGTATTTT. The complete variable domain, with remaining parts taken from reference TRBV13 and TRBJ2-3, reads AAGVIQSPRHLIKEKRETATLKCYPIPRHDTVYWYQQGPGQDPQFLISFYEKMQSDKGSIPDRFSAQQFSDYHSELNMSSLELGDSALYFCASSLAGESTDTQYFGPGTRLTVL.

This clonotype showed up just a few times. This chain uses TRBV24-1 with TRBJ2-3, with D hard to call. Germline CDR1 reads KGHDR; CDR2 reads SFDVKD. The CDR3 has 13 amino acids. With 5 bases removed from V and 2 bases from J, the gap between germline ends came to 7 bases. The CDR3 DNA is TGTGCCACCAGTGTTGCGACCACAGATACGCAGTATTTT. Its translation: CATSVATTDTQYF.